These 3 T cell receptor beta chains originate from one sample sequenced in a study of T cell changes during pregnancy in multiple sclerosis. Some clones are missing from TCRdb's copy, which holds only in-frame ones; the method was immunoSEQ multiplex PCR. The sample consists of about 76,000 clones, around 93% of them appearing once. The input for sequencing was peripheral blood, taken in the second trimester of pregnancy. These receptors were collected from a female donor with multiple sclerosis, enrolled in a pregnancy study.

This clone is a singleton in its sample. The chain joins TRBV28 to TRBJ2-3; TRBD1 might be the D (5 bases). CDR3 length equals 17 residues. V lost 2 bases and J 1 base, leaving 16 bases between the germline ends. Germline loops: CDR1 MDHEN, CDR2 SYDVKM. The CDR3 is CASSLLNQGRGTDTQYF. The CDR3 region has the DNA TGTGCCAGCAGTTTACTAAATCAGGGCAGGGGCACAGATACGCAGTATTTT.

The chain recombines TRBV2 with TRBJ2-1, with D possibly being TRBD2 (5 bases). The germline V gene encodes CDR1 SNHLY and CDR2 FYNNEI. Trimming took off 5 bases at V and 14 bases at J, with 19 bases between the two ends. This CDR3 contains 13 residues. This CDR3 reads CASSLTRSGDEFF. The CDR3 bases are TGTGCCAGCAGTCTAACACGGAGCGGTGACGAGTTCTTC.

The chain carries TRBV6-1 and TRBJ1-3; the D is unclear. The CDR3 has 12 amino acids. CDR1 is MNHNS, CDR2 SASEGT, per germline. The V end lost 8 bases, the J end lost 0 bases, and 5 bases lay between the germline ends. The CDR3 DNA is TGTGCCAGCTATTACTCTGGAAACACCATATATTTT. The encoded protein is CASYYSGNTIYF.